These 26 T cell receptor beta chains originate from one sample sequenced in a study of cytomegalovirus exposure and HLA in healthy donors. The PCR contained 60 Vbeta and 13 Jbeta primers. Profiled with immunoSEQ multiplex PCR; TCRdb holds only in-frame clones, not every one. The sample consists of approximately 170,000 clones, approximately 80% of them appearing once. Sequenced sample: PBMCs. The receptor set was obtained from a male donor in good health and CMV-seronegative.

CDR3 DNA: TGTGCCAGCAGCGAGTCCTACGAGCAGTACTTC. Translating it yields CASSESYEQYF. This chain connects TRBV13 to TRBJ2-7; D is undetermined. Trimming cost V 5 bases and J 1 base, with 3 bases left between them. The CDR3 extends over 11 amino acids. Looked up from germline, CDR1 is PRHDT and CDR2 is FYEKMQ (reference sequence).

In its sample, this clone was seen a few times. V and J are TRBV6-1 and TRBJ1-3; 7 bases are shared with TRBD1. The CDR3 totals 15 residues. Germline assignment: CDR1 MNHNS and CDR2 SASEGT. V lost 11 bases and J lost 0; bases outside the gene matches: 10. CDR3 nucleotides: TGTGCCGGCGGGGACAGTCCAGCCTCTGGAAACACCATATATTTT. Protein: CAGGDSPASGNTIYF.

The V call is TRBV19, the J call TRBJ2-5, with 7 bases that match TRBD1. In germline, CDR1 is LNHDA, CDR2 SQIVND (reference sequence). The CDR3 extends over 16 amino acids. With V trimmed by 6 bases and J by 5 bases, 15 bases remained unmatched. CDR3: CASSGLQGWGGETQYF. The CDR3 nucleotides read TGTGCCAGTAGCGGATTACAGGGGTGGGGCGGGGAGACCCAGTACTTC.

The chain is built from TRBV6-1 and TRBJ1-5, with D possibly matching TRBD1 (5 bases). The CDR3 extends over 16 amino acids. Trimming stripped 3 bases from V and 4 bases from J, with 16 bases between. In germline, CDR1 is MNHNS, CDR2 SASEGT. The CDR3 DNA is TGTGCCAGCAGTGACCTGGGTGGGGCGAGAAATCAGCCCCAGCATTTT. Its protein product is CASSDLGGARNQPQHF.

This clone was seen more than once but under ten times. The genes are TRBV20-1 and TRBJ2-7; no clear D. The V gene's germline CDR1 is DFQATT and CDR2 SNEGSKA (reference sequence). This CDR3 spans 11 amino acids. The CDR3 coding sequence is TGCAGCCGCTCTAGCTCCTACGAGCAGTACTTC. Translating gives CSRSSSYEQYF.

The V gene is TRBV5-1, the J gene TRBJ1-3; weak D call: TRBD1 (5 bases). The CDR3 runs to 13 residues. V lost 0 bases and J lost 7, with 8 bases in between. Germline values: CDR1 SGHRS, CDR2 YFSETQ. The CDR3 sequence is CASSLEGANTIYF. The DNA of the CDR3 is TGCGCCAGCAGCTTGGAAGGGGCCAACACCATATATTTT.

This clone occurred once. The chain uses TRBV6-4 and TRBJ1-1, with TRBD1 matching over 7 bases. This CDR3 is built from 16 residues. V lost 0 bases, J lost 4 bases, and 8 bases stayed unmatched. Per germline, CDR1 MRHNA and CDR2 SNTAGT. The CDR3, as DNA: TGTGCCAGCAGTGACTCGTTTACGGGGGACAGCACTGAAGCTTTCTTT. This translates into CASSDSFTGDSTEAFF.

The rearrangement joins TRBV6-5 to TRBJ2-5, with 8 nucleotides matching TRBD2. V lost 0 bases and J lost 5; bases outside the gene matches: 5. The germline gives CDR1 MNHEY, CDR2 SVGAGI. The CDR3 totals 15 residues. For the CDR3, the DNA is TGTGCCAGCAGTTACTCGACGGGGGGGCCGGAGACCCAGTACTTC. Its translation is CASSYSTGGPETQYF.

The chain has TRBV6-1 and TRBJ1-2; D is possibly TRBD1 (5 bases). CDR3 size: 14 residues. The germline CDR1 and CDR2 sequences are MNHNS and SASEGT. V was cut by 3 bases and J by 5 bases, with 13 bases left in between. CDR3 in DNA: TGTGCCAGCAGTGATGGAGGGACGGATTATGGCTACACCTTC. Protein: CASSDGGTDYGYTF.

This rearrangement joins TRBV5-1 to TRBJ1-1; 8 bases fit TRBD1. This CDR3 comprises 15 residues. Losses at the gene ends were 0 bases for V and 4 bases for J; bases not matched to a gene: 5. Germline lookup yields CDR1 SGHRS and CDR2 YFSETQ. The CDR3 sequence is CASSLATGESTEAFF. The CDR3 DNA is TGCGCCAGCAGCTTGGCGACAGGGGAGAGCACTGAAGCTTTCTTT.

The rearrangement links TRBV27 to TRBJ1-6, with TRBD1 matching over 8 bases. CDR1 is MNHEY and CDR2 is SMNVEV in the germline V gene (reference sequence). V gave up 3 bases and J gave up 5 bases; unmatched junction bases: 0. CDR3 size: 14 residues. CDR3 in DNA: TGTGCCAGCAGTTTCAGGGGGCATAATTCACCCCTCCACTTT. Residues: CASSFRGHNSPLHF.

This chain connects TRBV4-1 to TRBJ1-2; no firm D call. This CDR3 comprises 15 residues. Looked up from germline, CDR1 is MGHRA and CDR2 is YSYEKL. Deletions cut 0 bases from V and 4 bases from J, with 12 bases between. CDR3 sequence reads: CASSQDGLRPYGYTF. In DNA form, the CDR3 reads TGCGCCAGCAGCCAAGATGGGCTTCGCCCCTATGGCTACACCTTC.

CDR3 amino acids: CASREGGGQGGQPQHF. CDR3 bases: TGTGCCAGTCGTGAGGGGGGCGGACAGGGAGGGCAGCCCCAGCATTTT. The chain has TRBV19 and TRBJ1-5; 8 nucleotides agree with TRBD1. The V gene's germline CDR1 is LNHDA and CDR2 SQIVND (reference sequence). The CDR3 covers 16 residues. Trimming removed 8 bases from V and 7 bases from J; junction bases left unmatched: 16.

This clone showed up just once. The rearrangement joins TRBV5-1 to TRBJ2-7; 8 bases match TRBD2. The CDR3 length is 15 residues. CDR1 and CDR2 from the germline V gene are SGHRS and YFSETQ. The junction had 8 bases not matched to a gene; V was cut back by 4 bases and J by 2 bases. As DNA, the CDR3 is TGCGCCAGCAGCCCGAGGGTAGCGGGACCCTACGAGCAGTACTTC. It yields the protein CASSPRVAGPYEQYF.

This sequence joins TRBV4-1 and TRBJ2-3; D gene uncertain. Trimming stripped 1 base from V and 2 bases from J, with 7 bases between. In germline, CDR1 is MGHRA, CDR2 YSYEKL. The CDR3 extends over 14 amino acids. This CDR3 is CASSQVRHTDTQYF. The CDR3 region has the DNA TGCGCCAGCAGCCAAGTGCGCCACACAGATACGCAGTATTTT.

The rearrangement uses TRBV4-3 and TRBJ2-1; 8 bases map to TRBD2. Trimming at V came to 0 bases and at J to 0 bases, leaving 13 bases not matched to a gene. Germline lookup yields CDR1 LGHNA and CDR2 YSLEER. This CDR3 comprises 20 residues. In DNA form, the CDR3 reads TGCGCCAGCAGCCAAGAGTCCCTAGCGGGTGGCCTGGGCTCCTACAATGAGCAGTTCTTC. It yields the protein CASSQESLAGGLGSYNEQFF.

CDR3 residues: CASSELSGGREAFF. CDR3 DNA sequence: TGTGCCAGCAGTGAGTTATCGGGAGGGCGTGAAGCTTTCTTT. The rearrangement joins TRBV2 to TRBJ1-1; D is uncertain. Germline assignment: CDR1 SNHLY and CDR2 FYNNEI. Trimming took off 3 bases at V and 7 bases at J, with 15 bases between the two ends. The CDR3 has 14 residues.

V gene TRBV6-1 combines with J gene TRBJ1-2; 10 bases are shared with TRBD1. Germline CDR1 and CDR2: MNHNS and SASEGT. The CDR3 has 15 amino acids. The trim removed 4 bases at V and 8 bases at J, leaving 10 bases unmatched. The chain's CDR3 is CASSGDRGTSGGYTF. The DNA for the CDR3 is TGTGCCAGCAGTGGGGACAGGGGCACGTCGGGCGGCTACACCTTC.

The CDR3: CASSRRQGAYEQYF. In DNA form, the CDR3 reads TGTGCCAGCAGCAGGCGACAGGGAGCCTACGAGCAGTACTTC. This chain uses TRBV9 with TRBJ2-7; TRBD1 agrees at 7 bases. CDR1 is SGDLS and CDR2 is YYNGEE in the germline V gene. J lost 2 bases, V lost 4 bases, and 6 bases had no gene match. The CDR3 totals 14 residues.

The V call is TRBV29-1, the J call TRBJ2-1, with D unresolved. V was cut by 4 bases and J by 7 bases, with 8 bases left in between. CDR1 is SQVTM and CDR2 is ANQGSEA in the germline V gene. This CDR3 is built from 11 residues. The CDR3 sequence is CSVAIANEQFF. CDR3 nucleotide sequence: TGCAGCGTTGCTATTGCGAATGAGCAGTTCTTC.

The CDR3 DNA follows: TGTGCCAGCAGCCCCCAGGGAGGATGGGCCGAGCAGTACTTC. It codes for CASSPQGGWAEQYF. The rearrangement uses TRBV9 and TRBJ2-7; TRBD2 might be the D (6 bases). The germline V gene has CDR1 SGDLS and CDR2 YYNGEE. Trimming took 4 bases from V and 6 from J, leaving 17 bases between them. The length of the CDR3 is 14 residues.

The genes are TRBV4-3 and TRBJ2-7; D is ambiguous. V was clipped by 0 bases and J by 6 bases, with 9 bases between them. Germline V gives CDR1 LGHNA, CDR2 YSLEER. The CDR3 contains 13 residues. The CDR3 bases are TGCGCCAGCAGCCAAGATCTCCCGGGCGAGCAGTACTTC. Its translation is CASSQDLPGEQYF.

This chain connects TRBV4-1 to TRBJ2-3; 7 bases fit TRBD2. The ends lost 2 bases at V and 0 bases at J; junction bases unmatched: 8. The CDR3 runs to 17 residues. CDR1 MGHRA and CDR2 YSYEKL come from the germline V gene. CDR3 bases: TGCGCCAGCAGCCAACATAAAGGACTAGAGAGCACAGATACGCAGTATTTT. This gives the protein CASSQHKGLESTDTQYF.

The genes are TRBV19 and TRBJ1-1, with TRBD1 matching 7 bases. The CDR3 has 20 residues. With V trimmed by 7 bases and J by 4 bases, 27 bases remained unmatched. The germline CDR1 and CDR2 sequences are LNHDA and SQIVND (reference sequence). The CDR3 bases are TGTGCCAGTAAGCTCAATCCTCGAACGGACAGGTCCTTACTGGGCACTGAAGCTTTCTTT. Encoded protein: CASKLNPRTDRSLLGTEAFF.

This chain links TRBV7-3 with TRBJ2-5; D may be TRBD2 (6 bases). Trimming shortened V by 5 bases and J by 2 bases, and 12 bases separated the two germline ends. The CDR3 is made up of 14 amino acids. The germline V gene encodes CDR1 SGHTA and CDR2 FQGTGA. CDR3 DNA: TGTGCCAGCAGCCCCAAGGGGAGGCAAGAGACCCAGTACTTC. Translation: CASSPKGRQETQYF.

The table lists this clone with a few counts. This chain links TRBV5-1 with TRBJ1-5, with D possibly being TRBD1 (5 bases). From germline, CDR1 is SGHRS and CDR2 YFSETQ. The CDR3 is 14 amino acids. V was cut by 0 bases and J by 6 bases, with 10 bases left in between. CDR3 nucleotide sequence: TGCGCCAGCAGCTTGGCCCTTGGGGCTCAGCCCCAGCATTTT. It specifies CASSLALGAQPQHF.